The present T cell receptor beta chain was sequenced within a study of vaccination and CD4 T cells after COVID-19. Sequenced with the Oncomine TCR Beta short-read assay was DNA taken from cultured CD4+ T cells. The authors extracted genomic DNA from cultured CD4+ T cells. TCRdb analysed the PCR reads with MiXCR anew, one entry per CDR3 protein. The data show 15,000 to 20,000 distinct CDR3 sequences, about 61% seen once. Points from the study as a whole: Within convalescent individuals, 304 out of 307 vaccine-specific clones proved to be spike mono-reactive.

Treatment here: 10-day PBMC culture with coronavirus spike peptide pools or control peptides (ViraFEST assay). Once peptide pools had expanded antigen-specific T cells, ViraFEST sequenced TCRs. Negative selection was the method that isolated CD4+ T cells after about ten days of culture. The CDR3 spans 13 residues. The germline CDR1 and CDR2 sequences are MNHNS and SASEGT. Trimming removed 8 bases at V and 5 bases at J, with 10 bases between. Worth noting for this clonotype: Its antigen is unidentified.

The TCR comes from a human donor who had recovered from COVID-19. This sequence joins TRBV6-1 and TRBJ1-6; weak D call: TRBD1 (5 bases). The material sequenced was CD4+ T cells from blood, cultured in vitro. Written as DNA, the CDR3 is TGTGCCAGCTGCCCACAGGATAATTCACCCCTCCACTTT. Amino acid sequence: CASCPQDNSPLHF.